This T cell receptor (beta chain) emerged from a study of control samples from healthy donors and cancer patients. TCRdb's table, derived via immunoSEQ multiplex PCR, lists solely in-frame clones and lacks some. The table lists approximately 65,000 clones, under 90% of them singletons. The sequencing sample was made of PBMCs. This clonotype was sampled from a man in his sixties with lung cancer.

Here the CDR3 DNA reads TGTGCCAGCAGTGGCAGTAACTCTGGAAACACCATATATTTT. Its protein is CASSGSNSGNTIYF. This chain uses TRBV25-1 with TRBJ1-3, with unresolved D. This CDR3 is built from 14 residues. Per the germline V gene, CDR1 is MGHDK and CDR2 is SYGVNS. Trimming shortened V by 4 bases and J by 0 bases, and 7 bases separated the two germline ends. The variable domain in full, completed from reference TRBV25-1 and TRBJ1-3, reads EADIYQTPRYLVIGTGKKITLECSQTMGHDKMYWYQQDPGMELHLIHYSYGVNSTEKGDLSSESTVSRIRTEHFPLTLESARPSHTSQYLCASSGSNSGNTIYFGEGSWLTVV.